These 21 T cell receptor beta chains were all obtained from the same sample, sequenced in a study of blood T cell repertoires in COVID-19. TCRdb's copy holds only in-frame clones and misses some; the assay was immunoSEQ multiplex PCR. The sample includes about 120,000 clones, about four fifths of them seen just once. The sample comprised peripheral blood. The source of these receptors is a man aged 35 to 55 with active or convalescent COVID-19.

This clone was detected only once. The J gene is TRBJ2-7, the V gene TRBV19; 8 bases align to TRBD1. The CDR3 length is 15 residues. After removal of 1 base from V and 4 bases from J, the junction contained 6 bases not matched to a gene. The germline CDR1 and CDR2 sequences are LNHDA and SQIVND (reference sequence). The DNA of the CDR3 is TGTGCCAGTAGTATAGCCGGGACAGGTCTTTACGAGCAGTACTTC. Protein: CASSIAGTGLYEQYF.

The chain combines TRBV5-1 with TRBJ1-2; D remains ambiguous. The CDR3 loop spans 13 amino acids. Trimming pared 4 bases from V and 9 bases from J, leaving 16 bases between. Germline V gene data show CDR1 as SGHRS and CDR2 as YFSETQ. CDR3 bases: TGCGCCAGCAGCCTCGGTTACGAGGATAGCTACACCTTC. Amino acids: CASSLGYEDSYTF.

The chain uses TRBV19 and TRBJ1-3, with TRBD1 identical over 7 bases. Germline trimming cut 1 base from V and 2 bases from J; bases unmatched to any gene: 5. The germline V gene has CDR1 LNHDA and CDR2 SQIVND (reference sequence). CDR3 length equals 16 residues. CDR3 amino acids: CASSIAGGSPGNTIYF. CDR3 nucleotide sequence: TGTGCCAGTAGTATAGCAGGGGGTTCACCTGGAAACACCATATATTTT.

V gene TRBV5-1 combines with J gene TRBJ2-1; 7 positions agree with TRBD2. The CDR3 is 15 amino acids. V lost 0 bases to trimming and J lost 5 bases; unmatched junction nucleotides: 5. Germline CDR1 reads SGHRS; CDR2 reads YFSETQ. CDR3 loop: CASSLVSGADNEQFF. The CDR3 DNA reads TGCGCCAGCAGCTTGGTCAGCGGGGCCGACAATGAGCAGTTCTTC.

The V gene is TRBV3-1 (or the pseudogene TRBV3-2), the J gene TRBJ2-4; 11 nucleotides match TRBD2. J gave up 4 bases and V 1 base, and 6 bases lay outside the gene matches. The CDR3 spans 17 residues. Germline lookup yields CDR1 LGHDT and CDR2 YNNKEL (reference sequence). CDR3 amino acids: CASSQAASGRSKNIQYF. Here the CDR3 DNA reads TGTGCCAGCAGCCAAGCGGCTAGCGGGAGGTCTAAAAACATTCAGTACTTC.

This sequence joins TRBV4-1 and TRBJ2-4; TRBD1 matches at 9 bases. Germline lookup yields CDR1 MGHRA and CDR2 YSYEKL. The CDR3 runs to 19 residues. Germline trimming cut 2 bases from V and 1 base from J; bases unmatched to any gene: 12. CDR3 amino acids: CASSQQGDRERGAKNIQYF. The CDR3 DNA reads as TGCGCCAGCAGCCAACAAGGGGACAGGGAACGGGGGGCCAAAAACATTCAGTACTTC.

The chain links TRBV19 to TRBJ2-2; D ambiguous. Between the trimmed V and J ends, which lost 4 bases and 1 base, there was a span of 10 bases. The CDR3 has 15 amino acids. From germline, CDR1 is LNHDA and CDR2 SQIVND (reference sequence). The CDR3: CASSNALLNTGELFF. The CDR3 region has the DNA TGTGCCAGTAGTAATGCACTCCTGAACACCGGGGAGCTGTTTTTT.

The chain carries TRBV6-5 and TRBJ1-1; TRBD1 agrees at 7 bases. Per germline, CDR1 MNHEY and CDR2 SVGAGI. The CDR3 is made up of 16 amino acids. V was clipped by 2 bases and J by 0 bases; unmatched bases: 6. The CDR3 DNA follows: TGTGCCAGCAGTTACCGCAGGGGGAGGATGAACACTGAAGCTTTCTTT. It yields the protein CASSYRRGRMNTEAFF.

The chain recombines TRBV19 with TRBJ1-5; D is perhaps TRBD1 (6 bases). V lost 7 bases to trimming and J lost 6 bases, with 16 bases between them. The V gene's germline CDR1 is LNHDA and CDR2 SQIVND (reference sequence). This CDR3 comprises 14 residues. Written as DNA, the CDR3 is TGTGCCAGTACCAGGGGAGGGGCTAGTCAGCCCCAGCATTTT. The encoded protein is CASTRGGASQPQHF. The whole variable domain, filled in from reference TRBV19 and TRBJ1-5, reads DGGITQSPKYLFRKEGQNVTLSCEQNLNHDAMYWYRQDPGQGLRLIYYSQIVNDFQKGDIAEGYSVSREKKESFPLTVTSAQKNPTAFYLCASTRGGASQPQHFGDGTRLSIL.

This clone appeared a few times. The chain joins TRBV6-5 to TRBJ1-2, with D maybe TRBD1 (5 bases). This CDR3 comprises 13 residues. Germline lookup yields CDR1 MNHEY and CDR2 SVGAGI. Trimming removed 5 bases at V and 0 bases at J, with 7 bases between. The CDR3 coding sequence is TGTGCCAGCAGTCGGGGGGCTAACTATGGCTACACCTTC. Translating it yields CASSRGANYGYTF.

The chain combines TRBV27 with TRBJ1-4; no definite D call. The CDR3 spans 14 residues. The V end was cut by 7 bases, the J end by 7 bases, with 16 bases between. Germline V gene sequence: CDR1 MNHEY, CDR2 SMNVEV (reference sequence). CDR3 sequence (DNA): TGTGCCAGCAAACGCCCAGAACGCGGTGAAAAACTGTTTTTT. Amino acids: CASKRPERGEKLFF.

CDR3 coding DNA: TGTGCCAGTAGCTACTTGGACACTGAAGCTTTCTTT. Its protein is CASSYLDTEAFF. The V call is TRBV19, the J call TRBJ1-1, with unresolved D. The ends were cut back, 6 bases at V and 3 bases at J, with 8 bases in the middle. This CDR3 has 12 amino acids. From germline, CDR1 is LNHDA and CDR2 SQIVND (reference sequence).

The chain uses TRBV7-2 and TRBJ1-4; no reliable D call. CDR1 is SGHTA and CDR2 is FQGNSA in the germline V gene. This CDR3 is 16 amino acids long. Trimming removed 4 bases at V and 0 bases at J, with 12 bases between. This chain's CDR3 is CASSSAGFSTNEKLFF. The CDR3 nucleotides are TGTGCCAGCAGCTCGGCAGGATTCTCAACTAATGAAAAACTGTTTTTT.

This clone appeared once. The chain's CDR3 is CATSDSSGVGYTF. Here the CDR3 DNA reads TGTGCCACCAGTGACTCCTCGGGGGTAGGCTACACCTTC. The rearrangement joins TRBV24-1 to TRBJ1-2, with D perhaps matching TRBD1 (5 bases). V was clipped by 4 bases and J by 8 bases, with 13 bases between them. The CDR3 spans 13 residues. The germline V gene has CDR1 KGHDR and CDR2 SFDVKD.

The chain links TRBV5-1 to TRBJ2-7; possible D gene TRBD2, 7 bases. V lost 5 bases to trimming and J lost 7 bases, with 19 bases between them. Looked up from germline, CDR1 is SGHRS and CDR2 is YFSETQ. The CDR3 has 14 residues. The CDR3 DNA reads as TGCGCCAGCAGTTCCGGGGGGACAAAGGAGGAGCAGTACTTC. Amino acids: CASSSGGTKEEQYF.

V and J are TRBV5-1 and TRBJ2-3; D is ambiguous. Germline V gene lookup returns CDR1 SGHRS and CDR2 YFSETQ. The V end lost 2 bases, the J end lost 0 bases, and 13 bases lay between the germline ends. This CDR3 is 16 amino acids long. CDR3 nucleotide sequence: TGCGCCAGCAGCTTTTGGGCAGCCTCTAGCACAGATACGCAGTATTTT. Its translation is CASSFWAASSTDTQYF.

This chain's CDR3 is CASLEASPLHF. The CDR3 DNA follows: TGTGCCAGCCTTGAAGCTTCACCCCTCCACTTT. V and J are TRBV21-1 and TRBJ1-6. TRBV21-1 is a listed pseudogene. This CDR3 has 11 amino acids.

The rearrangement joins TRBV7-2 to TRBJ2-1; D perhaps matches TRBD2 (5 bases). Trimming removed 0 bases at V and 4 bases at J, with 10 bases between. CDR1 and CDR2 (germline): SGHTA, FQGNSA. CDR3 length: 15 amino acids. CDR3 loop: CASSLAVGGYNEQFF. The CDR3 nucleotides read TGTGCCAGCAGCTTAGCGGTTGGCGGGTACAATGAGCAGTTCTTC. Complete variable domain (other parts from reference TRBV7-2 and TRBJ2-1): GAGVSQSPSNKVTEKGKDVELRCDPISGHTALYWYRQSLGQGLEFLIYFQGNSAPDKSGLPSDRFSAERTGGSVSTLTIQRTQQEDSAVYLCASSLAVGGYNEQFFGPGTRLTVL.

V gene TRBV3-1 (or the pseudogene TRBV3-2) combines with J gene TRBJ1-2; weak D call: TRBD1 (6 bases). Per the germline V gene, CDR1 is LGHDT and CDR2 is YNNKEL (reference sequence). Trimming cost V 4 bases and J 2 bases, with 14 bases left between them. CDR3 size: 15 residues. Here the CDR3 reads CASSRIQGINYGYTF. The CDR3 nucleotides read TGTGCCAGCAGCCGAATCCAGGGGATCAACTATGGCTACACCTTC.

CDR3 bases: TGTGCCAGCAGTTTATCTTTTAACACCGGGGAGCTGTTTTTT. Protein product: CASSLSFNTGELFF. The chain couples TRBV28 to TRBJ2-2; no clear D gene. This CDR3 is built from 14 residues. With 1 base removed from V and 2 bases from J, the gap between germline ends came to 5 bases. The germline V gene has CDR1 MDHEN and CDR2 SYDVKM.

V usage is TRBV18 and J usage is TRBJ2-3; perhaps TRBD1 as D (5 bases). This CDR3 is 15 amino acids long. Germline-derived CDR1 and CDR2 are KGHSH and LQKENI. V lost 3 bases and J 2 bases, leaving 12 bases between the germline ends. This CDR3 is CASSPTAPPTDTQYF. In DNA, the CDR3 is TGTGCCAGCTCACCGACAGCCCCCCCCACAGATACGCAGTATTTT.